One and the same sample provided the 17 T cell receptor beta chains below, sequenced in a study of T cell repertoires in cytomegalovirus infection. TCRdb reprocessed the reads via MiXCR and lists one record per CDR3 protein. The sample records 150,000 to 200,000 distinct CDR3 sequences, less than 9.5% being singletons. Source material: PBMCs. These receptors were taken from a human donor in good health (CMV status not recorded). Some clones in this sample may be carry-over from other donors' samples.

The J gene is TRBJ1-3, the V gene TRBV7-2; D not certain. V was clipped by 3 bases and J by 0 bases, with 15 bases between them. Germline V gene lookup returns CDR1 SGHTA and CDR2 FQGNSA. CDR3 length equals 17 residues. CDR3 DNA: TGTGCCAGCAGCTTGCTCGACACATCTCTCTCTGGAAACACCATATATTTT. It encodes CASSLLDTSLSGNTIYF. The full variable domain, with the rest looked up from reference TRBV7-2 and TRBJ1-3, is GAGVSQSPSNKVTEKGKDVELRCDPISGHTALYWYRQSLGQGLEFLIYFQGNSAPDKSGLPSDRFSAERTGGSVSTLTIQRTQQEDSAVYLCASSLLDTSLSGNTIYFGEGSWLTVV.

This clonotype was found many times. CDR3 in amino acids: CASSLGGTSPLHF. CDR3 nucleotide sequence: TGTGCCAGCAGCTTAGGGGGGACTTCACCCCTCCACTTT. V usage is TRBV7-2 and J usage is TRBJ1-6; D is perhaps TRBD1 (5 bases). CDR3 length: 13 amino acids. Between the trimmed V and J ends, which lost 1 base and 9 bases, there was a span of 7 bases. Germline CDR1 is SGHTA and CDR2 is FQGNSA.

This clonotype has a count of ten or more. The rearrangement links TRBV7-2 to TRBJ1-5; unclear D gene. The CDR3 is 14 residues long. Looked up from germline, CDR1 is SGHTA and CDR2 is FQGNSA. V lost 2 bases and J lost 4, with 9 bases in between. CDR3 DNA sequence: TGTGCCAGCAGCTTATGGGAGGGAAATCAGCCCCAGCATTTT. This translates into CASSLWEGNQPQHF.

This clonotype was seen a handful of times. One junction end disagrees with the germline gene, perhaps due to a read error. The genes are TRBV14 and TRBJ1-6, with 8 bases aligning to TRBD1. The germline V gene has CDR1 SGHDN and CDR2 FVKESK. The CDR3 length is 16 residues. CDR3 sequence: CAGSQEDRVYNSPLHF. CDR3 bases: TGTGCCGGCAGCCAAGAGGACAGGGTCTATAATTCACCCCTCCACTTT.

This clonotype was picked up a small number of times. The chain is built from TRBV19 and TRBJ1-5; no clear D gene. Trimming stripped 7 bases from V and 0 bases from J, with 10 bases between. Germline V gene lookup returns CDR1 LNHDA and CDR2 SQIVND (reference sequence). The CDR3 is made up of 14 amino acids. The CDR3, as DNA: TGTGCCAGTACAGGCAGACATAGCAATCAGCCCCAGCATTTT. Its translation: CASTGRHSNQPQHF.

This clonotype was detected only a few times. The J gene is TRBJ2-1, the V gene TRBV11-3; 11 nucleotides align to TRBD2. The CDR3 runs 15 residues. Germline V gene lookup returns CDR1 SGHNT and CDR2 YENEEA. With V trimmed by 5 bases and J by 8 bases, 8 bases remained unmatched. The DNA of the CDR3 is TGTGCCAGCAGCCTGAGACTAGCGGGGAGGCATGAGCAGTTCTTC. It yields the protein CASSLRLAGRHEQFF.

As DNA, the CDR3 is TGTGCCATCGGAGTGAGAGGAACGGCGGGGGAGACCCAGTACTTC. Translation gives CAIGVRGTAGETQYF. J is TRBJ2-5 and V is TRBV27; tentative D call: TRBD2 (6 bases). Germline CDR1 reads MNHEY; CDR2 reads SMNVEV (reference sequence). V was trimmed by 10 bases and J by 5 bases, leaving 23 bases between them. This CDR3 spans 15 amino acids.

This clonotype was counted ten times or more. The chain links TRBV28 to TRBJ2-7, with a tentative D call TRBD2 (6 bases). With 4 bases removed from V and 4 bases from J, the gap between germline ends came to 17 bases. The CDR3 loop spans 15 amino acids. Germline CDR1 MDHEN, CDR2 SYDVKM. The CDR3 is CASSSLAEGKYEQYF. CDR3 DNA sequence: TGTGCCAGCAGTTCTTTAGCGGAGGGGAAGTACGAGCAGTACTTC.

This clonotype was detected many times. This rearrangement joins TRBV6-2 or TRBV6-3 to TRBJ2-2, with D hard to call. This CDR3 contains 15 residues. Trimming removed 4 bases from V and 0 bases from J, with 9 bases in between. Germline V gene data show CDR1 as MNHEY and CDR2 as SVGEGT. This chain's CDR3 is CASSFGPTNTGELFF. In DNA, the CDR3 is TGTGCCAGCAGTTTCGGGCCGACGAACACCGGGGAGCTGTTTTTT.

V is TRBV19 and J is TRBJ2-2, with 8 bases identical to TRBD1. J was trimmed by 5 bases and V by 3 bases; bases with no gene match: 5. The CDR3 is made up of 15 amino acids. Germline V gives CDR1 LNHDA, CDR2 SQIVND (reference sequence). The CDR3 sequence is CASSMWTGTTGELFF. The CDR3 nucleotides read TGTGCCAGTAGTATGTGGACAGGGACGACCGGGGAGCTGTTTTTT.

This clonotype turned up a few times. The gene calls are TRBV7-2 and TRBJ2-3; 7 nucleotides line up with TRBD1. The CDR3 runs to 16 residues. Germline CDR1 SGHTA, CDR2 FQGNSA. With 5 bases clipped from V and 0 bases from J, the junction kept 8 bases outside the gene matches. In DNA, the CDR3 is TGTGCCAGCAGCCGCCTGGGGACAGAAAGCACAGATACGCAGTATTTT. This translates into CASSRLGTESTDTQYF.

This clonotype was observed at least ten times. This sequence joins TRBV7-8 and TRBJ2-3; D perhaps matches TRBD2 (5 bases). This CDR3 contains 13 residues. The V and J ends lost 2 bases and 9 bases respectively, with 12 bases between them. Looked up from germline, CDR1 is SGHVS and CDR2 is FQNEAQ. The CDR3 loop reads CASSLLYGVTQYF. The DNA for the CDR3 is TGTGCCAGCAGCTTACTTTACGGGGTAACGCAGTATTTT.

The count of this clonotype is one. One end of the junction fails to match germline, which may point to a read error. V usage is TRBV7-2 and J usage is TRBJ2-3; D might be TRBD2 (6 bases). The CDR3 length is 16 residues. The V gene's germline CDR1 is SGHTA and CDR2 FQGNSA. DNA of the CDR3: TGTGCCAGCAGCTTAATTGCGCTAGCGAACACAGATACGAAGTATTTT. Protein: CASSLIALANTDTKYF.

The table lists this clonotype with many counts. This chain connects TRBV19 to TRBJ2-5; D is undetermined. CDR3 length equals 12 residues. CDR1 and CDR2 from the germline V gene are LNHDA and SQIVND (reference sequence). The V end was cut by 8 bases, the J end by 5 bases, with 12 bases between. Here the CDR3 DNA reads TGTGCCAGTCGACTCTCCGGGGAGACCCAGTACTTC. It codes for CASRLSGETQYF.

This clonotype was counted at least ten times. The chain carries TRBV29-1 and TRBJ2-1; D is possibly TRBD2 (6 bases). The length of the CDR3 is 15 residues. Per the germline V gene, CDR1 is SQVTM and CDR2 is ANQGSEA. Trimming removed 6 bases at V and 0 bases at J, with 15 bases between. The CDR3 spells CSVGTGMSSYNEQFF. The CDR3 DNA reads as TGCAGCGTGGGGACTGGGATGAGCTCCTACAATGAGCAGTTCTTC.

This sequence joins TRBV28 and TRBJ2-5; 9 nucleotides align to TRBD2. The CDR3 contains 15 residues. Germline-derived CDR1 and CDR2 are MDHEN and SYDVKM. The J segment lost 3 bases and the V segment lost 4 bases, leaving 6 bases of the junction unmatched. CDR3 sequence: CASSSETSGKETQYF. The DNA for the CDR3 is TGTGCCAGCAGTTCGGAGACTAGCGGAAAAGAGACCCAGTACTTC.

This clonotype was picked up many times. The chain recombines TRBV4-1 with TRBJ2-3, with D perhaps TRBD2 (6 bases). Germline-derived CDR1 and CDR2 are MGHRA and YSYEKL. Trimming removed 4 bases at V and 4 bases at J, with 15 bases between. This CDR3 contains 15 residues. The CDR3: CASSLRLAGPDTQYF. CDR3 in DNA: TGCGCCAGCAGCCTACGCCTGGCGGGGCCAGATACGCAGTATTTT.